This T cell receptor (beta chain) was observed in a study of monozygotic twins with cystic fibrosis. General study results and limits: Monozygotic CF twins shared more identical nucleotide clonotypes than unrelated patients. J usage was most co-twin-similar in 8 of 16 pairs, V in 13.

Germline V gene data show CDR1 as LGHNA and CDR2 as YSLEER. The CDR3 runs to 15 residues. The V gene lost 0 bases and the J gene lost 5 bases, with 11 bases spanning the gap. Concerning this clone itself: Its matching antigen is unknown.

The protocol was immunoSEQ multiplex PCR, while the TCRdb copy is restricted to in-frame clones and leaves out a portion. The table records about 32,000 clones, 92% of them present only once. The material sequenced was blood. The J gene is TRBJ2-1, the V gene TRBV4-3; no definite D call. The source is a girl aged 2-10 years with cystic fibrosis. The CDR3 spells CASSQDSKRNNEQFF. The DNA for the CDR3 is TGCGCCAGCAGCCAAGATTCGAAGAGAAACAATGAGCAGTTCTTC.